This is a list of T cell receptor beta chains from one sample in a study of blood T cell repertoires in COVID-19. Sequencing used immunoSEQ multiplex PCR; TCRdb keeps in-frame clones, though not all of them. The table has under 35,000 clones, about 85% seen once. Sequenced: peripheral blood. The receptors stem from a man between 65 and 85 years old with acute or convalescent COVID-19. Each CDR3 is given without its conserved first and last residue.

CDR3: ATSGRQTGAVEKLF
V: TRBV15

CDR3: ASRTRGVGDTF
V: TRBV6-5

CDR3: ASSLRDQPQH
V: TRBV12-3/TRBV12-4

CDR3: ASSFNSNQPQH
V: TRBV5-1

CDR3: ASSPGEETQY
V: TRBV7-9

CDR3: ASSPTREETQY
V: TRBV7-2

CDR3: ASSFGVGAGGTDTQY
V: TRBV28

CDR3: ASSRRQGAPRTEAF
V: TRBV11-2

CDR3: AISKGGDNEQF
V: TRBV10-3

CDR3: AIRGSRGVDTEAF
V: TRBV10-3

CDR3: ASSLDSSGANVLT
V: TRBV7-3

CDR3: ASSRTGVGTEAF
V: TRBV28

CDR3: ASKESTGELF
V: TRBV19

CDR3: ASSIPGRSELRAF
V: TRBV19

CDR3: ASSAGTGSDYGYT
V: TRBV2

CDR3: ASSLVGDSSNIQY
V: TRBV3-1/TRBV3-2

CDR3: ASSLPAGGLETQY
V: TRBV7-2

CDR3: ASSIWNTGELF
V: TRBV7-8

CDR3: ASSQITGAIEKLF
V: TRBV4-1

CDR3: ASSHQRGAYNEQF
V: TRBV28

CDR3: ASSHPRGQTEAF
V: TRBV7-6

CDR3: ASSQRAGTGGSPLH
V: TRBV14

CDR3: ASNPSQGPYSNQPQH
V: TRBV2

CDR3: ASGAEFFRELF
V: TRBV19